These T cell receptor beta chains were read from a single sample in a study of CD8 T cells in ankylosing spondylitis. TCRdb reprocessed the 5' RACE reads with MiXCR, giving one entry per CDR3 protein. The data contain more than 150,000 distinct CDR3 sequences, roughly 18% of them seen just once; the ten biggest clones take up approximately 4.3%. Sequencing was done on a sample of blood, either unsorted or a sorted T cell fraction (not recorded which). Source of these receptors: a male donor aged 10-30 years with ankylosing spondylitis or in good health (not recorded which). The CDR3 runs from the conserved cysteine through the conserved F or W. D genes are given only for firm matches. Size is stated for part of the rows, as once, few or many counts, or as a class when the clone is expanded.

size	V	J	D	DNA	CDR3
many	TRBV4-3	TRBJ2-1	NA	TGCGCCAGCAGCCAAGTCAGAGGGGCAGGTGAGCAGTTCTTC	CASSQVRGAGEQFF
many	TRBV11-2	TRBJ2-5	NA	TGTGCCAGCAGCTCGAGCAGGACCGGGGGCACGGAGACCCAGTACTTC	CASSSSRTGGTETQYF
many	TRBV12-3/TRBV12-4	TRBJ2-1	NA	TGTGCCAGCAGTTTAAGACTAGAAAATAACAATGAGCAGTTCTTC	CASSLRLENNNEQFF
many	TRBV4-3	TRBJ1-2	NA	TGCGCCAGCAGCCAAGATCGAGGACCGTCTAAGGGCTACACCTTC	CASSQDRGPSKGYTF
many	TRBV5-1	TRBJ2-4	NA	TGCGCCAGCAGCTTGGGAGGGAGTGGCAAAAACATTCAGTACTTC	CASSLGGSGKNIQYF
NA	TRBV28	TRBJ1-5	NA	TGTGCCAGCAGTTTAAGGCGATATAGCAATCAGCCCCAGCATTTT	CASSLRRYSNQPQHF
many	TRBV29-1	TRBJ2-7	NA	TGCAGCATGAGGTCCGGCTACGAGCAGTACTTC	CSMRSGYEQYF
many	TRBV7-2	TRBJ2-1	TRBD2	TGTGCCAGCAGCTTGCTAGCGGGAGTTTTCGATGAGCAGTTCTTC	CASSLLAGVFDEQFF
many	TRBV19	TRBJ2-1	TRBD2	TGTGCCAGTAGTACAGGGAGACGGGCTAGCGGGAGCGATGAGCAGTTCTTC	CASSTGRRASGSDEQFF
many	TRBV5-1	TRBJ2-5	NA	TGCGCCAGCAGCTTGTCTGTAAGACAAATCCAAGAGACCCAGTACTTC	CASSLSVRQIQETQYF
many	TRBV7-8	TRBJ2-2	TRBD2	TGTGCCAGCAGCCCCGGTCTAGCGGACACCGGGGAGCTGTTTTTT	CASSPGLADTGELFF
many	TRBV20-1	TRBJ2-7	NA	TGCAGTGCGGGACTGGCGCCGACCTACGAGCAGTACTTC	CSAGLAPTYEQYF
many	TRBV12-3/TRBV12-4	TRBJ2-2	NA	TGTGCCAGCAGTTTTAACATTCCAGGACTGGACAATACCGGGGAGCTGTTTTTT	CASSFNIPGLDNTGELFF
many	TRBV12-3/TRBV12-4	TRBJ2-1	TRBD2	TGTGCCAGCAGGAGAGGGACTAGCTTAGACAATGAGCAGTTCTTC	CASRRGTSLDNEQFF
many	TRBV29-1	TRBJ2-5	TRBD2	TGCAGCGGCCTAAGGGCCGGGAGGGCGGAAGAGACCCAGTACTTC	CSGLRAGRAEETQYF
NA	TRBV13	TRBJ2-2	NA	TGTGCCAGCTTCCGAAAGAGAAACGCCGGGGAGCTGTTTTTT	CASFRKRNAGELFF
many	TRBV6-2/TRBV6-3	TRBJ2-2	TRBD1	TGTGCCAGCAGTCCCGGGACAGCCACCGGGGAGCTGTTTTTT	CASSPGTATGELFF
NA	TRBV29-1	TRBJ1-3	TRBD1	TGCAGCGTTGGGGACAGGGGCTCTGGAAACACCATATATTTT	CSVGDRGSGNTIYF
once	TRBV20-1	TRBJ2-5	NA	TGCAGCAGCGGGCGGAAAGAGACCCAGTACTTC	CSSGRKETQYF
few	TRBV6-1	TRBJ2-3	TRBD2	TGTGCCAGCACCCCCGGAGGTAGCGGGAGGGCAACAGATACGCAGTATTTT	CASTPGGSGRATDTQYF
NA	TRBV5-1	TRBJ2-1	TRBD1	TGCGCCAGCAGAGCCGGACAGGGGGCCCTACCAGGAGATGAGCAGTTCTTC	CASRAGQGALPGDEQFF
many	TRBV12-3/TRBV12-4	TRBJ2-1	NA	TGTGCCAGCAGACCCCAAGGCCCCCCTATAACATACAATGAGCAGTTCTTC	CASRPQGPPITYNEQFF
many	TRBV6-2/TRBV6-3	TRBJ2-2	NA	TGTGCCAGCAGTTACGGGTTGGCCCCCGGGGAGCTGTTTTTT	CASSYGLAPGELFF
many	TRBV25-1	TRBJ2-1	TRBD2	TGTGCCAGCAAGGGACTAGCGGGAGTCAATGAGCAGTTCTTC	CASKGLAGVNEQFF
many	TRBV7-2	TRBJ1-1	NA	TGTGCCAGCATGGGTGGGATCCGGAACACTGAAGCTTTCTTT	CASMGGIRNTEAFF
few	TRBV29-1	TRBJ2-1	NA	TGCAGCGTTGACTCGTTGGGACTCATGAACAGACCCTACAATGAGCAGTTCTTC	CSVDSLGLMNRPYNEQFF
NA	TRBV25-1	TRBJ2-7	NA	TGTGCCAGCAGTGAGGTCGGGATGTACGAGCAGTACTTC	CASSEVGMYEQYF
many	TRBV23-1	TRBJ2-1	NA	TGCGCCAGCAGTCAATCTTTGGGTAGCGAGCAGTTCTTC	CASSQSLGSEQFF
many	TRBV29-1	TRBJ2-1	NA	TGCAGCTACGGGACTCTTTCCTACAATGAGCAGTTCTTC	CSYGTLSYNEQFF
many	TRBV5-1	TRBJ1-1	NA	TGCGCCAGCAGCTTGGTTCCAGGGAACACTGAAGCTTTCTTT	CASSLVPGNTEAFF
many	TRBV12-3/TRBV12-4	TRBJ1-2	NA	TGTGCCAGCAGTTTGTACCAGTCCTATGGCTACACCTTC	CASSLYQSYGYTF
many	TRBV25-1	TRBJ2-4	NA	TGTGCCAGCAGTGAGGGGAAAAGGGGGGTTCAGTACTTC	CASSEGKRGVQYF
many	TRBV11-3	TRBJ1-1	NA	TGTGCCAGCAGCCATCTACCGGGGCTAAACACTGAAGCTTTCTTT	CASSHLPGLNTEAFF
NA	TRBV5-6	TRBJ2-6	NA	TGTGCCAGCAGCGCCCCTTCAGGGGCCAACGTCCTGACTTTC	CASSAPSGANVLTF
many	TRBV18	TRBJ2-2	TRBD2	TGTGCCAGCTCACCTACTAGCGGGAGATACACCGGGGAGCTGTTTTTT	CASSPTSGRYTGELFF
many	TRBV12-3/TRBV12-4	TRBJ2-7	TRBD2	TGTGCCAGCAGTTCGTGGGGGAGGGCCTACGAGCAGTACTTC	CASSSWGRAYEQYF
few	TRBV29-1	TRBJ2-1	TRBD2	TGCAGCGTTGATAGGACTAGCGGGAGAGGAGATGAGCAGTTCTTC	CSVDRTSGRGDEQFF
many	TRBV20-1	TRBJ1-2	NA	TGCAGTGCTAGAGATCAGAACGGAACCTATGGCTACACCTTC	CSARDQNGTYGYTF
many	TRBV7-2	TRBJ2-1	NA	TGTGCCAGCAGCTCCCAGGGCCCTCCTTACAATGAGCAGTTCTTC	CASSSQGPPYNEQFF